The clone carrying this TCR beta chain turned up a few times. The target antigen is unknown. MiXCR was run by TCRdb on the RT-PCR reads, yielding one entry per CDR3 protein. The table lists about 540,000 distinct CDR3 sequences, less than 25% of them singletons, with roughly 2.8% in the top ten. The sample originates from a study of response to subunit inactivated influenza vaccine. Study conclusions and caveats: T cells newly recruited by each seasonal influenza vaccination are few, the authors suggested.

V lost 5 bases to trimming and J lost 2 bases, with 15 bases between them. This CDR3 comprises 15 residues. Germline values: CDR1 SEHNR, CDR2 FQNEAQ (reference sequence). The same data also went into a second study, on T cells expressing NK-cell markers. That report adds: Generation of TCR beta cDNA was performed by 5'RACE template switching incorporating UMIs. The TCR beta repertoires were obtained from sorted CD3+CD56+NKG2C+, CD3+CD56+NKG2C- and CD3+CD56-NKG2C+ T cells. Sorting was limited to alpha-beta TCR-expressing T cells with an anti-gamma-delta TCR antibody in several experiments. It was still unclear whether expanded NKG2C+ T cell clones were HCMV specific.

V usage is TRBV7-9 and J usage is TRBJ1-2; maybe TRBD1 (5 bases). The clonotype originates from a man aged 50-59 years who received an inactivated influenza vaccine. Source: CD4+ T cells sorted from PBMCs, taken roughly 13 days after vaccination. The CDR3 reads CASSGRGAGNYGYTF. The CDR3 region has the DNA TGTGCCAGCAGCGGCCGCGGGGCAGGGAACTATGGCTACACCTTC.